This TCR beta chain was profiled in a study of CD8+ T cells in alopecia areata (dated by TCRdb to the late 2010s). Background for the entire study: The treated patients, all with moderate-to-severe alopecia areata, were enrolled in an open-label pilot trial of oral tofacitinib given at 5 to 10 mg twice daily. immunoSEQ multiplex PCR using 35 Vbeta forward primers and 13 Jbeta reverse primers was used to amplify TCRbeta CDR3 regions. The study used high-throughput TCRbeta sequencing to examine T cell clonal expansion in alopecia areata, in both the C3H/HeJ mouse model and human patients. Tofacitinib was administered for 6 to 18 months, and 6 months of follow-up off drug were then conducted to assess delayed response and recurrence. On the human side, TCRbeta sequencing was run on scalp tissue and on sorted CD4+ and CD8+ peripheral blood T cells from healthy controls and from alopecia areata patients with either patchy or totalis/universalis disease. Disease severity in treated patients was measured with the SALT score, which quantifies the percentage of affected scalp surface area. Scalp clonality was compared among normal scalp (n=4), patchy alopecia areata scalp (n=8), and alopecia totalis/universalis scalp (n=8). The RNA source kit depended on sample type: the PAXgene miRNA kit for fixed scalp, the miRNeasy kit for PBMCs, and the RNeasy kit for mouse skin. Biopsies were taken from tofacitinib-treated patients at baseline and again at 4 and 24 weeks into treatment, and several of those patients also had a later scalp biopsy.

A note on this clone: Its binding antigen is unknown. Per-base quality was not reported, and no clone a single base away is much larger than it.

The sample's time point label, in plain terms: about four weeks on oral tofacitinib. The label giving this sample's treatment or condition can be read as: oral pan-JAK inhibitor, 5-10 mg twice daily. Lesional scalp punch biopsies and peripheral blood were collected from alopecia areata patients. PBMCs were isolated by density centrifugation and stained for CD3, CD4 and CD8, after which CD4+ and CD8+ T cells were sorted on a FACSAria. The method was the immunoSEQ multiplex PCR assay. To provide template for TCR sequencing, every sample had RNA extracted and reverse transcribed into cDNA. First-strand cDNA was synthesized using SuperScript III with a 2:1 mix of oligo-dT and random hexamers. A synthetic immune receptor repertoire was used to assess amplification bias, and residual bias was removed computationally. On the authors' methods: Raw reads were preprocessed for error removal, and CDR3 was defined according to IMGT conventions as running from the conserved cysteine to phenylalanine. Clonality was calculated as 1 minus Shannon entropy normalized by log2 of the number of productive unique TCRs. Whether each scalp clone was CD4 or CD8 was inferred by checking scalp TCRbeta sequences against the CD4 and CD8 repertoires from sorted blood. TCRdb retrieved this table from immuneACCESS and kept in-frame rearrangements only. Not all clones are present; in checked studies, unresolved V genes account for under half, and no reason is known for the remainder. V and J calls and clone size are those listed in that table; D and trimming were worked out from the DNA. The sample has some 110,000 clones on record, 58% of them singletons. Just under 30% of the sample lies in the top ten.

CDR1 and CDR2 were assigned from the germline V gene as SGHDT and YYEEEE. The CDR3 sequence holds 13 residues, the cysteine and phenylalanine included. CDR3 DNA only is kept here, 39 bases in frame from base 1. V and J are truncated by 4 bases and 5 bases respectively, leaving an intervening sequence of 7 bases. Study-wide conclusions, independent of this receptor: Because the treated cohort was small and included a single nonresponder, larger studies are needed to assess links between baseline CD8+ expansion and response. Tofacitinib significantly lowered scalp clonality and the number of expanded CD8+ clones among the top 100 scalp clones. Shared TCR sequences between patients were less evident than in mice, which may be partly attributable to HLA diversity in the patient population. During tofacitinib treatment, many expanded lesional clones remained in scalp and blood, and this persistence may partly explain relapse after treatment is stopped. Compared with normal scalp, lesional scalp had higher clonality and more expanded CD8+ clones, particularly in alopecia totalis/universalis, a pattern that suggests antigenic drive. Resident alphabeta T cells in normal human skin are also sequenced, complicating scalp TCR repertoire analysis, unlike mouse skin dominated by gammadelta T cells.

The rearranged segments are TRBV5-6 and TRBJ2-6, with the identity of the D gene unclear. This receptor was obtained from a human donor with alopecia areata. Sample: CD8+ T cells sorted from blood, taken at week 4, from a patient treated with tofacitinib. The DNA sequence is TGTGCCAGCAGCCACTCCAGGGCCAACGTCCTGACTTTC. This codes for CASSHSRANVLTF.